These 18 T cell receptor beta chains originate from one sample sequenced in a study of cytomegalovirus exposure and HLA in healthy donors. This PCR relied on a set of 60 Vbeta primers and 13 Jbeta primers. Measured with immunoSEQ multiplex PCR; TCRdb has only the in-frame clones, and not every one. The sample records 150,000 or so clones, 80% being singletons. The sequenced material came from PBMCs. Source of these receptors: a man aged 50 to 60 in good health and CMV-seronegative.

V usage is TRBV6-5 and J usage is TRBJ2-7; 9 bases map to TRBD1. The V segment lost 7 bases and the J segment 5 bases; nucleotides outside the gene matches: 12. Per germline, CDR1 MNHEY and CDR2 SVGAGI. The length of the CDR3 is 15 residues. DNA for the CDR3: TGTGCCAGCATAAATTCCGGGACAGGGTTTCACGAGCAGTACTTC. Its protein product is CASINSGTGFHEQYF.

This clone has a handful of counts. The chain carries TRBV27 and TRBJ2-2; D gene unclear. Deletions cut 6 bases from V and 0 bases from J, with 14 bases between. The CDR3 extends over 16 amino acids. In germline, CDR1 is MNHEY, CDR2 SMNVEV (reference sequence). CDR3 residues: CASSHVPISNTGELFF. The CDR3 DNA sequence: TGTGCCAGCAGCCACGTCCCTATATCGAACACCGGGGAGCTGTTTTTT.

This clone was detected a few times. This chain uses TRBV5-1 with TRBJ1-6; D ambiguous. This CDR3 has 15 amino acids. V gave up 5 bases and J gave up 7 bases, with 16 bases separating them. Looked up from germline, CDR1 is SGHRS and CDR2 is YFSETQ. The chain's CDR3 is CASSRAPGSNSPLHF. In nucleotides, the CDR3 is TGCGCCAGCAGTAGGGCGCCGGGGAGCAATTCACCCCTCCACTTT.

This clone was detected a few times. This chain joins TRBV7-9 and TRBJ1-4, with D possibly matching TRBD1 (6 bases). Germline V gene sequence: CDR1 SEHNR, CDR2 FQNEAQ (reference sequence). V lost 3 bases to trimming and J lost 2 bases, with 16 bases between them. This CDR3 spans 17 amino acids. The CDR3 DNA follows: TGTGCCAGCAGCTTCCGGGGGGCGCGGTGGACTAATGAAAAACTGTTTTTT. Its translation: CASSFRGARWTNEKLFF.

This chain uses TRBV14 with TRBJ1-2; no clear D. In germline, CDR1 is SGHDN, CDR2 FVKESK. The CDR3 runs to 14 residues. V gave up 0 bases and J gave up 8 bases, with 13 bases separating them. CDR3 loop: CASSQDIQPAGYTF. The CDR3 DNA reads as TGTGCCAGCAGCCAAGATATACAGCCGGCGGGCTACACCTTC.

The rearrangement uses TRBV27 and TRBJ2-5; 14 nucleotides line up with TRBD2. The CDR3 spans 13 residues. Germline V gene lookup returns CDR1 MNHEY and CDR2 SMNVEV (reference sequence). With 9 bases clipped from V and 7 bases from J, the junction kept 4 bases outside the gene matches. The CDR3, as DNA: TGTGCCAGTAGGACTAGCGGGGGGCGGACCCAGTACTTC. This encodes CASRTSGGRTQYF.

CDR3 loop: CASSLGRTGVGGDTQYF. CDR3 bases: TGCGCCAGCAGCTTGGGGAGGACAGGGGTCGGTGGGGATACGCAGTATTTT. J is TRBJ2-3 and V is TRBV5-1; TRBD1 matches 9 bases. CDR1 and CDR2 from the germline V gene are SGHRS and YFSETQ. The CDR3 is 17 amino acids. V was clipped by 0 bases and J by 6 bases; unmatched bases: 11.

This clone was found a few times. Other nucleotide sequences from this sample produce the same CDR3. The J gene is TRBJ1-5, the V gene TRBV9, with TRBD1 matching over 7 bases. Germline-derived CDR1 and CDR2 are SGDLS and YYNGEE. With 0 bases clipped from V and 2 bases from J, the junction kept 2 bases outside the gene matches. This CDR3 is built from 15 residues. The CDR3 reads CASSVGQGGNQPQHF. Here the CDR3 DNA reads TGTGCCAGCAGCGTAGGACAGGGTGGCAATCAGCCCCAGCATTTT.

The chain joins TRBV6-1 to TRBJ1-6; 9 nucleotides align to TRBD1. Looked up from germline, CDR1 is MNHNS and CDR2 is SASEGT. The CDR3 is made up of 17 amino acids. The ends lost 4 bases at V and 10 bases at J; junction bases unmatched: 14. The chain's CDR3 is CASSVNPGTGSNSPLHF. As DNA, the CDR3 is TGTGCCAGCAGTGTAAACCCGGGGACAGGGAGTAACTCACCCCTCCACTTT.

The chain links TRBV19 to TRBJ1-3; D unresolved. V was cut by 5 bases and J by 3 bases, with 14 bases left in between. Germline values: CDR1 LNHDA, CDR2 SQIVND (reference sequence). The CDR3 has 15 amino acids. Here the CDR3 DNA reads TGTGCCAGTAGTGGAGCGCGGGCCGGTGGAAACACCATATATTTT. This encodes CASSGARAGGNTIYF.

The rearrangement links TRBV7-2 to TRBJ2-2, with 9 nucleotides matching TRBD1. Germline trimming cut 5 bases from V and 6 bases from J; bases unmatched to any gene: 7. The CDR3 sequence is 15 residues long. The V gene's germline CDR1 is SGHTA and CDR2 FQGNSA. CDR3: CASSLGQGFPGELFF. Here the CDR3 DNA reads TGTGCCAGCAGCCTCGGACAGGGGTTCCCCGGGGAGCTGTTTTTT.

The chain employs TRBV5-6 and TRBJ2-1, with D tentatively TRBD2 (6 bases). From germline, CDR1 is SGHDT and CDR2 YYEEEE. V was clipped by 5 bases and J by 2 bases, with 11 bases between them. The CDR3 has 14 amino acids. CDR3 bases: TGTGCCAGCAGTGGAGGCGGGGCCTACAATGAGCAGTTCTTC. Amino acids: CASSGGGAYNEQFF. The variable domain in full, with the rest retrieved from reference TRBV5-6 and TRBJ2-1, is DAGVTQSPTHLIKTRGQQVTLRCSPKSGHDTVSWYQQALGQGPQFIFQYYEEEERQRGNFPDRFSGHQFPNYSSELNVNALLLGDSALYLCASSGGGAYNEQFFGPGTRLTVL.

The chain links TRBV18 to TRBJ2-7, with D possibly TRBD1 on 6 matching bases. CDR3 length: 12 residues. Trimming cost V 6 bases and J 4 bases, with 10 bases left between them. Germline V gives CDR1 KGHSH, CDR2 LQKENI. CDR3 sequence: CASSKDSYEQYF. The CDR3 coding sequence is TGTGCCAGCTCGAAGGACAGTTACGAGCAGTACTTC.

The chain employs TRBV10-2 and TRBJ1-4; a weak D match, TRBD1 (6 bases). Germline lookup yields CDR1 WSHSY and CDR2 SAAADI. The CDR3 loop spans 13 amino acids. The V end was cut by 6 bases, the J end by 5 bases, with 10 bases between. In DNA form, the CDR3 reads TGCGCCAGCAGCGATCAGGGGAATGAAAAACTGTTTTTT. Translating gives CASSDQGNEKLFF.

The chain carries TRBV18 and TRBJ1-1, with TRBD1 matching 12 bases. The CDR3 has 15 residues. V shed 5 bases and J 3 bases; nucleotides not matched to a gene: 4. CDR1 is KGHSH and CDR2 is LQKENI in the germline V gene. The CDR3 nucleotides are TGTGCCAGCTCAGGGGACAGGGGGCATCACACTGAAGCTTTCTTT. Protein sequence: CASSGDRGHHTEAFF.

The chain recombines TRBV20-1 with TRBJ1-1, with unresolved D. Germline CDR1 is DFQATT and CDR2 is SNEGSKA (reference sequence). This CDR3 region has 11 residues. The V gene lost 3 bases and the J gene lost 10 bases, with 12 bases spanning the gap. The CDR3 DNA sequence: TGCAGTGCTAGGGCAACAGAAGGAGCTTTCTTT. Residues: CSARATEGAFF.

The chain couples TRBV29-1 to TRBJ2-3; 7 nucleotides match TRBD1. Germline V gene lookup returns CDR1 SQVTM and CDR2 ANQGSEA. There are 14 residues in the CDR3. The V segment lost 6 bases and the J segment 5 bases; nucleotides outside the gene matches: 11. CDR3 protein: CSVPGQGDEDTQYF. CDR3 coding DNA: TGCAGCGTCCCAGGGCAGGGGGACGAAGATACGCAGTATTTT.

This sequence joins TRBV5-1 and TRBJ2-3, with D possibly matching TRBD2 (6 bases). Germline loops: CDR1 SGHRS, CDR2 YFSETQ. The CDR3 is 15 residues long. The V end was cut by 7 bases, the J end by 2 bases, with 17 bases between. Written as DNA, the CDR3 is TGCGCCAGCGGCTCAGCGGGTCACTCCACAGATACGCAGTATTTT. Translation gives CASGSAGHSTDTQYF.